This T cell receptor (beta chain) was found in a study of cytomegalovirus exposure and HLA in healthy donors. This PCR relied on a set of 60 Vbeta primers and 13 Jbeta primers. Libraries were prepared by immunoSEQ multiplex PCR; TCRdb keeps only in-frame clonotypes and omits some of them. Among roughly 180,000 clones listed, about four fifths were seen once. This CDR3 contains 14 residues. Germline lookup yields CDR1 LNHDA and CDR2 SQIVND (reference sequence). V shed 1 base, J shed 9 bases, and the junction held 5 bases outside the gene matches. The receptor was derived from a female donor in good health and CMV-seronegative. The chain combines TRBV19 with TRBJ2-3; 9 bases map to TRBD2. Sequencing was done on a sample of PBMCs. DNA for the CDR3: TGTGCCAGTAGTATAGTGGCGGGAGGGCCAACGCAGTATTTT. Protein: CASSIVAGGPTQYF. The full variable domain, with the rest looked up from reference TRBV19 and TRBJ2-3, is DGGITQSPKYLFRKEGQNVTLSCEQNLNHDAMYWYRQDPGQGLRLIYYSQIVNDFQKGDIAEGYSVSREKKESFPLTVTSAQKNPTAFYLCASSIVAGGPTQYFGPGTRLTVL.